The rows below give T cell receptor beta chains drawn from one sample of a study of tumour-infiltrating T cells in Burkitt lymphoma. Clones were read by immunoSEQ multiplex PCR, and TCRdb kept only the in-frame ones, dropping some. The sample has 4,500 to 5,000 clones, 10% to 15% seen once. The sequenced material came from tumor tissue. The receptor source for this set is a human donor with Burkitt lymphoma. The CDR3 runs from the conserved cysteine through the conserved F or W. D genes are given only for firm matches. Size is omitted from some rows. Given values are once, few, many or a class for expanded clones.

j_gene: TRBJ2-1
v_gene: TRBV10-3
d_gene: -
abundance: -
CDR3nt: TGTGCCATCAGTGAGTCGAGACGTATCTCCTACAATGAGCAGTTCTTC
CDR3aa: CAISESRRISYNEQFF

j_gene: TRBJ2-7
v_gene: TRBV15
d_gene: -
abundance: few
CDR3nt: TGTGCCACCAGCAGAGGTCGGGGTTACGAGCAGTACTTC
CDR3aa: CATSRGRGYEQYF

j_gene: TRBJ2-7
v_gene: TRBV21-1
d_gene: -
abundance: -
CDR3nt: TGTGCCAGCAGCAGACAAAGCCCATCCCGGGACAGGGGGCGCGGGTTCGACGAGCAGTACTTC
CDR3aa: CASSRQSPSRDRGRGFDEQYF

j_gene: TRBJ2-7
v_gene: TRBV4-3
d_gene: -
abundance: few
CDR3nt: TGCGCCAGCAGCCGCGAGGCGCAGTTTCTCTACGAGCAGTACTTC
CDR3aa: CASSREAQFLYEQYF

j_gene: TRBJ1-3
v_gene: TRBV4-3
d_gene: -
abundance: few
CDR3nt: TGCGCCAGCAGCCAAGGCAGGGCGTCAGGAAACACCATATATTTT
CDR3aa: CASSQGRASGNTIYF

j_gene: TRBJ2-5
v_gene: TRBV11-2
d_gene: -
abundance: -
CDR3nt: TGTGCCAGCAGCCCAGAGGGCAGAAGTATACAGTACTTC
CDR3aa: CASSPEGRSIQYF

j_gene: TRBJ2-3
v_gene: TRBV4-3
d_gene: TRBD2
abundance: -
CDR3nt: TGCGCCAGCAGCCAAGATGGCGGGGGGGCTTGGTCAGATACGCAGTATTTT
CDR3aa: CASSQDGGGAWSDTQYF

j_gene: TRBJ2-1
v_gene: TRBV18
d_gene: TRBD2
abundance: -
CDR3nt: TGTGCCAGCTCACCAGTATATGGTGAACTAGCGGCCGGCAATGAGCAGTTCTTC
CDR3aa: CASSPVYGELAAGNEQFF

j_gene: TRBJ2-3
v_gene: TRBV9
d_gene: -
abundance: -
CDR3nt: TGTGCCAGCAGTAGTAACAAGGGCCCCGATACGCAGTATTTT
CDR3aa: CASSSNKGPDTQYF

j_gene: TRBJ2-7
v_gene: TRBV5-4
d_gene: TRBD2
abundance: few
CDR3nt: TGTGCCAGCAGCTTCGCGGGAGGGATCAACGAGCAGTACTTC
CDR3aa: CASSFAGGINEQYF

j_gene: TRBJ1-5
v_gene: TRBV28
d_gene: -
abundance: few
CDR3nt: TGTGCCAGCAGTTTCTACCTAACGGGGGGGGACCAGCCCCAGCATTTT
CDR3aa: CASSFYLTGGDQPQHF

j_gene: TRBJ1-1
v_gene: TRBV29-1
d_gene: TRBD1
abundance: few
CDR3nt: TGCAGCGTTGGGGGACAGAACACGGAAGCTTTCTTT
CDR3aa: CSVGGQNTEAFF